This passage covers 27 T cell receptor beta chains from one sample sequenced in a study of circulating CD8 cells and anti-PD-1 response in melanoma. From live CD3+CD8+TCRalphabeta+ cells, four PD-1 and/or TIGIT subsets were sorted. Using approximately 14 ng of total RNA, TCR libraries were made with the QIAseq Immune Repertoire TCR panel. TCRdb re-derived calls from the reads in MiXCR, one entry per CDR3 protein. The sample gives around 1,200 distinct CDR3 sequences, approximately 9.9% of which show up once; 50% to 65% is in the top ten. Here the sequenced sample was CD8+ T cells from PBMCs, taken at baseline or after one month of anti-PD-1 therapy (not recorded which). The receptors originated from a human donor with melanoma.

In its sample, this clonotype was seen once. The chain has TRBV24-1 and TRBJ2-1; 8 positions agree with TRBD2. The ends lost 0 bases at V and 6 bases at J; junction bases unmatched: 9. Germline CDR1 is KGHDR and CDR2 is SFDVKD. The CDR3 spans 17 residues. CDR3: CATSDLSVAGGLNEQFF. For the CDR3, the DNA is TGTGCCACCAGTGATTTGTCGGTGGCGGGGGGCCTCAATGAGCAGTTCTTC.

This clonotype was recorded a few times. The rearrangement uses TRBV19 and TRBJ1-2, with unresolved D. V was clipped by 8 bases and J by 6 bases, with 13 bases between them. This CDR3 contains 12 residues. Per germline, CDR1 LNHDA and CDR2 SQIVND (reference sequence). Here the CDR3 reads CASRTGFNGYTF. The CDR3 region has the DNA TGTGCCAGTCGGACGGGATTCAATGGCTACACCTTC.

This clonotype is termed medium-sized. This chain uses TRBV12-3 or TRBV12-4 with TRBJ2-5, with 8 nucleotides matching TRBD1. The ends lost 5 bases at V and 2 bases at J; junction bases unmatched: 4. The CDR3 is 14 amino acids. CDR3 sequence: CASSTGQGQETQYF. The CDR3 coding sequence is TGTGCCAGCAGTACCGGACAGGGTCAAGAGACCCAGTACTTC.

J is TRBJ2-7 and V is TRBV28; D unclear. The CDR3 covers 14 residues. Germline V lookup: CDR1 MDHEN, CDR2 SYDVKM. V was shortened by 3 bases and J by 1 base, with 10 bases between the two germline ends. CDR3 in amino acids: CASSLNFNSYEQYF. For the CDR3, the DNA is TGTGCCAGCAGTTTGAACTTTAATTCCTACGAGCAGTACTTC. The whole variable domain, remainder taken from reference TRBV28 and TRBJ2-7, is DVKVTQSSRYLVKRTGEKVFLECVQDMDHENMFWYRQDPGLGLRLIYFSYDVKMKEKGDIPEGYSVSREKKERFSLILESASTNQTSMYLCASSLNFNSYEQYFGPGTRLTVT.

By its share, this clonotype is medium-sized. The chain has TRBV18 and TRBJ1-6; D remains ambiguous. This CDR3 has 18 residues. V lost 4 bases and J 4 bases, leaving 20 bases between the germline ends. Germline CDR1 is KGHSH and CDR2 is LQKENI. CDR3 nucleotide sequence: TGTGCCAGCTCACACTACGGATTGAAGACACCTTATAATTCACCCCTCCACTTT. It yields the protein CASSHYGLKTPYNSPLHF.

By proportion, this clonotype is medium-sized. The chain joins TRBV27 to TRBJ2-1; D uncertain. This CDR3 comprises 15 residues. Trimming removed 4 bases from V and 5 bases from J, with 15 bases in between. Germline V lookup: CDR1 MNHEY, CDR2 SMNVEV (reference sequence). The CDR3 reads CASSSGLGFNNEQFF. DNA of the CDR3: TGTGCCAGCAGTTCGGGTCTAGGGTTTAACAATGAGCAGTTCTTC.

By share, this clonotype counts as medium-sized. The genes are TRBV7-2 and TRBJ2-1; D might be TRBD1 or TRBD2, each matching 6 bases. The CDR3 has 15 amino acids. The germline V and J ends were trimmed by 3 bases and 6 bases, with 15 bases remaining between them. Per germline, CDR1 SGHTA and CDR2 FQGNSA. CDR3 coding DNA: TGTGCCAGCAGCTTTTTTGTCGGGGGCTCCAATGAGCAGTTCTTC. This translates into CASSFFVGGSNEQFF.

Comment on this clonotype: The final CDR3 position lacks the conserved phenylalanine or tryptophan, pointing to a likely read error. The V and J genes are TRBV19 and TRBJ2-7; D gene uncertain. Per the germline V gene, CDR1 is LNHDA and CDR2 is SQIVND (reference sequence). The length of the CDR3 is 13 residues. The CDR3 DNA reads TGCGCCAGTAGTATGGGCAGCCACTACGAGCAGTACTCC. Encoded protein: CASSMGSHYEQYS.

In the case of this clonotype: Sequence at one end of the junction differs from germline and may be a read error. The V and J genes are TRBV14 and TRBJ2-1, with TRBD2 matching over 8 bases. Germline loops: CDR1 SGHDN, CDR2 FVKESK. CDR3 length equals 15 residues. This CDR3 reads CASSQALAAPREQSF. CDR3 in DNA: TGTGCCAGCAGCCAAGCACTAGCGGCCCCCCGTGAGCAGTCCTTC.

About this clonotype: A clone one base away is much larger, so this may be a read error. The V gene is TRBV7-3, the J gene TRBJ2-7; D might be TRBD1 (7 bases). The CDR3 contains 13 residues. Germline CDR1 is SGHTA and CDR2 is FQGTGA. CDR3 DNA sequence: TGTGCCAGCAGTCCCTCAGGGGGGTACGGGCAGTACTTC. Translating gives CASSPSGGYGQYF.

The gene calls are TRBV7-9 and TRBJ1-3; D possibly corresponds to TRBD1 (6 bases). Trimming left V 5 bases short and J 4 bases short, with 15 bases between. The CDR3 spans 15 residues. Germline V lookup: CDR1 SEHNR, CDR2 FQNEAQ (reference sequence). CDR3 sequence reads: CASSLAGAQGNTIYF. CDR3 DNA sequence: TGTGCCAGCAGCCTTGCAGGGGCCCAGGGAAACACCATATATTTT. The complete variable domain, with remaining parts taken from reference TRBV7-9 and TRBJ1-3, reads DTGVSQNPRHKITKRGQNVTFRCDPISEHNRLYWYRQTLGQGPEFLTYFQNEAQLEKSRLLSDRFSAERPKGSFSTLEIQRTEQGDSAMYLCASSLAGAQGNTIYFGEGSWLTVV.

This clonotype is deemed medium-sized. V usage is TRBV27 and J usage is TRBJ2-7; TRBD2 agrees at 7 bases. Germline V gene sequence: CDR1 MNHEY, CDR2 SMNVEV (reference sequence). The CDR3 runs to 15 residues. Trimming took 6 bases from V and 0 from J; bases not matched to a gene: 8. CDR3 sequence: CASSHDWGGSYEQYF. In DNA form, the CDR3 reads TGTGCCAGCAGCCATGACTGGGGGGGCTCCTACGAGCAGTACTTC.

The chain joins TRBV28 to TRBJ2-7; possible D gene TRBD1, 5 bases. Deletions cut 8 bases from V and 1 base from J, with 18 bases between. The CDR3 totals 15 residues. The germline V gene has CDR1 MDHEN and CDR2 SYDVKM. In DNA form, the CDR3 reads TGTGCCAGCGGTCGGCGAAATGCAGGGTCCTACGAGCAGTACTTC. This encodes CASGRRNAGSYEQYF.

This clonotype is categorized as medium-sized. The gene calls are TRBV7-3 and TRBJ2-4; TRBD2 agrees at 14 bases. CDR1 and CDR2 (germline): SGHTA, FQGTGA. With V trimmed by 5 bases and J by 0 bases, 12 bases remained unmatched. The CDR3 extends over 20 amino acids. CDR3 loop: CASSAKGTSGGTPAKNIQYF. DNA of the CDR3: TGTGCCAGCAGCGCGAAGGGGACTAGCGGGGGTACCCCAGCCAAAAACATTCAGTACTTC. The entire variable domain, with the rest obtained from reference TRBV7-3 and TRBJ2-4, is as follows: GAGVSQTPSNKVTEKGKYVELRCDPISGHTALYWYRQSLGQGPEFLIYFQGTGAADDSGLPNDRFFAVRPEGSVSTLKIQRTERGDSAVYLCASSAKGTSGGTPAKNIQYFGAGTRLSVL.

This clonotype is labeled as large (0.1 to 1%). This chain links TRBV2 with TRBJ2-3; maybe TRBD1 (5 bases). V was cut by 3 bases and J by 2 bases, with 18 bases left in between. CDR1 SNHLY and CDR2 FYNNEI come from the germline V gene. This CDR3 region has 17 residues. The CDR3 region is CASSDLSRQPNTDTQYF. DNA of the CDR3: TGTGCCAGCAGTGATCTCTCGCGACAGCCTAACACAGATACGCAGTATTTT.

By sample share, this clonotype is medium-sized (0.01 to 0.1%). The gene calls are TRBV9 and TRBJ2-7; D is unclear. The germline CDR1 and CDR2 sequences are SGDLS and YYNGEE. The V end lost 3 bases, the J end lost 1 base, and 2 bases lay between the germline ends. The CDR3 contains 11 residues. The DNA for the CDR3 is TGTGCCAGCAGCGGGTCCTACGAGCAGTACTTC. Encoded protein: CASSGSYEQYF.

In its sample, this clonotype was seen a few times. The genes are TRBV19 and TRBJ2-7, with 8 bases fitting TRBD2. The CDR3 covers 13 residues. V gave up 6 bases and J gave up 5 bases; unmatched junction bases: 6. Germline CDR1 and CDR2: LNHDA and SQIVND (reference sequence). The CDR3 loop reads CASSPGLGNEQYF. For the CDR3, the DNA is TGTGCCAGTAGCCCGGGACTAGGAAACGAGCAGTACTTC.

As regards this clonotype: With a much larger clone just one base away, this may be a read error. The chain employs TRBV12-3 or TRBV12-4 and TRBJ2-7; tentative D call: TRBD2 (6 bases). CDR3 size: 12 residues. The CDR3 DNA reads TGTGCCAGCAGTTTGGCGGTTCGGGAGCTGTACTTC. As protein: CASSLAVRELYF.

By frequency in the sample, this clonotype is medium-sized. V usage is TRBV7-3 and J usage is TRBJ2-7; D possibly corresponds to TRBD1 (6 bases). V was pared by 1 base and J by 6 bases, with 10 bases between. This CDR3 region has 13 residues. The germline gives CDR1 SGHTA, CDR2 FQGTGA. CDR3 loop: CASSLSGGSEQYF. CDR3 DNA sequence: TGTGCCAGCAGCTTAAGTGGGGGCTCCGAGCAGTACTTC.

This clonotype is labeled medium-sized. The CDR3 region is CASSSLGGWGLAQETQYF. The CDR3 DNA reads TGTGCCAGCAGCTCGTTAGGGGGTTGGGGACTAGCCCAAGAGACCCAGTACTTC. The V gene is TRBV7-8, the J gene TRBJ2-5, with 9 positions matching TRBD2. Germline V gene sequence: CDR1 SGHVS, CDR2 FQNEAQ. J was trimmed by 1 base and V by 4 bases; bases with no gene match: 13. This CDR3 is 18 amino acids long.

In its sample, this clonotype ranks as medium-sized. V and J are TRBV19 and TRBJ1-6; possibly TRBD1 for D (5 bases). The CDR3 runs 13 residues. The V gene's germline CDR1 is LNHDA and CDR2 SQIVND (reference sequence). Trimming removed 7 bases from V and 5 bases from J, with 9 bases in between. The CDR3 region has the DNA TGTGCCAGTATGCCAGGGAATAATTCACCCCTCCACTTT. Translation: CASMPGNNSPLHF.

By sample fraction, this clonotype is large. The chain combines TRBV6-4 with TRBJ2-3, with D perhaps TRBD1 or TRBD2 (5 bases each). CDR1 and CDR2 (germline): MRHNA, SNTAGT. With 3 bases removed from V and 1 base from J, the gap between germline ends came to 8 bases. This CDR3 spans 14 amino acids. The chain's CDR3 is CASSERGGTDTQYF. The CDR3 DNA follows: TGTGCCAGCAGTGAGAGGGGCGGCACAGATACGCAGTATTTT.

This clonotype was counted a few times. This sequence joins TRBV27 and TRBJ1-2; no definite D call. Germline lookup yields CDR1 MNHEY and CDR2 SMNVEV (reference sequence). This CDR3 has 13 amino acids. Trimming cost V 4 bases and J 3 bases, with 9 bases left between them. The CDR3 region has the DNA TGTGCCAGCAGTTCTAGAGGAGACTATGGCTACACCTTC. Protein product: CASSSRGDYGYTF.

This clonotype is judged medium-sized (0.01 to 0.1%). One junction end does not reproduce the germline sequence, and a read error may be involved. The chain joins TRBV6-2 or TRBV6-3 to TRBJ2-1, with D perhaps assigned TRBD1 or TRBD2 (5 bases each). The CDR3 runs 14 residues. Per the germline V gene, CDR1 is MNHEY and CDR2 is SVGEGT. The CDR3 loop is CASSYSIDGTEQFF. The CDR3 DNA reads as TGTGCCAGTAGTTACTCGATTGACGGGACTGAGCAGTTCTTC.

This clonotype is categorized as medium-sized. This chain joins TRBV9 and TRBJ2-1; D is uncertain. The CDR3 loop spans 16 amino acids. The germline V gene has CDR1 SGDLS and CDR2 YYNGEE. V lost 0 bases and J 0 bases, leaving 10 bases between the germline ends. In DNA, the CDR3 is TGTGCCAGCAGCGTAGGATCCGCGAGCTCCTACAATGAGCAGTTCTTC. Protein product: CASSVGSASSYNEQFF.

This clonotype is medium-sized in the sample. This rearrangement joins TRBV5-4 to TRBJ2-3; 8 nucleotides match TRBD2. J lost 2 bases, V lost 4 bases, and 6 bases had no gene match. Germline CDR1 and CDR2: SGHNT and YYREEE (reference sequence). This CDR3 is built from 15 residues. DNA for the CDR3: TGTGCCAGCAGCCAAGCGGGGGCCCTCACAGATACGCAGTATTTT. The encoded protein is CASSQAGALTDTQYF. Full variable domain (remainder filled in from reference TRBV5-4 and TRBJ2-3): ETGVTQSPTHLIKTRGQQVTLRCSSQSGHNTVSWYQQALGQGPQFIFQYYREEENGRGNFPPRFSGLQFPNYSSELNVNALELDDSALYLCASSQAGALTDTQYFGPGTRLTVL.

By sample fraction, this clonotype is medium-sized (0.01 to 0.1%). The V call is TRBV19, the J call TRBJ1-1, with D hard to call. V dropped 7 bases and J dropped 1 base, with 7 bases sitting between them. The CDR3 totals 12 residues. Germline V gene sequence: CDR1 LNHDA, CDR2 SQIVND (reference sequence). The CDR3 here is CASTTGNTEAFF. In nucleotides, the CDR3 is TGTGCCAGTACGACGGGGAACACTGAAGCTTTCTTT.